The source of this T cell receptor (beta chain) is a study of blood T cell repertoires in COVID-19. Overall study: PBMCs, B-cell-depleted T cells, or T cells were the source of the cDNA or gDNA that made up the material.

Data came from immunoSEQ multiplex PCR; TCRdb stores just in-frame clones and leaves some out. Among over 65,000 clones listed, 70% to 85% were seen once. This clone appeared once. The sample taken for sequencing was peripheral blood. The source of this sequence is a man at least 80 years old with active COVID-19.

The CDR3 reads CASSRDRGHGGELFF. In nucleotides, the CDR3 is TGTGCCAGCAGCCGGGACAGGGGGCACGGCGGGGAGCTGTTTTTT. The chain has TRBV2 and TRBJ2-2; 12 bases map to TRBD1. The CDR3 sequence is 15 residues long. After removal of 6 bases from V and 7 bases from J, the junction contained 6 bases not matched to a gene. Germline values: CDR1 SNHLY, CDR2 FYNNEI.